What follows are 9 T cell receptor beta chains derived from one specimen sequenced in a study of blood T cell repertoires in COVID-19. The repertoire was sequenced with immunoSEQ multiplex PCR; TCRdb's copy has only in-frame clones and lacks some. Of around 700,000 clones in the sample, more than 80% were seen once. The sequencing input was peripheral blood. The origin of the receptors is a woman aged 18-29 years with acute or convalescent COVID-19.

V and J are TRBV30 and TRBJ1-1; TRBD1 might be the D (5 bases). Germline lookup yields CDR1 GTSNPN and CDR2 SVGIG (reference sequence). The CDR3 spans 14 residues. Trimming took off 1 base at V and 7 bases at J, with 16 bases between the two ends. CDR3 residues: CAWSALPGGDEAFF. The CDR3, as DNA: TGTGCCTGGAGTGCCCTCCCGGGGGGGGATGAAGCTTTCTTT.

There are a few counts of this clone. This same CDR3 is encoded by further DNA sequences in the sample. The V gene is TRBV9, the J gene TRBJ1-2; possible D gene TRBD1, 6 bases. The CDR3 has 14 amino acids. V was cut by 0 bases and J by 5 bases, with 11 bases left in between. Germline V gives CDR1 SGDLS, CDR2 YYNGEE. CDR3 protein: CASSVGGGPYGYTF. CDR3 sequence (DNA): TGTGCCAGCAGCGTAGGCGGGGGGCCATATGGCTACACCTTC.

The table lists this clone with a count of one. The chain recombines TRBV3-1 (or the pseudogene TRBV3-2) with TRBJ2-3; weak D call: TRBD2 (5 bases). The CDR3 runs to 17 residues. Germline CDR1 and CDR2: LGHDT and YNNKEL (reference sequence). The V end was cut by 1 base, the J end by 1 base, with 15 bases between. The CDR3 DNA reads as TGTGCCAGCAGCCAAGGGAGGACGGATTGGGGCACAGATACGCAGTATTTT. It encodes CASSQGRTDWGTDTQYF.

This chain uses TRBV30 with TRBJ1-4, with 9 bases fitting TRBD1. Trimming at V came to 5 bases and at J to 7 bases, leaving 8 bases not matched to a gene. The CDR3 extends over 14 amino acids. The germline gives CDR1 GTSNPN, CDR2 SVGIG (reference sequence). In DNA form, the CDR3 reads TGTGCCTGGGCAGGGGACAGGGCCCTTGAAAAACTGTTTTTT. This codes for CAWAGDRALEKLFF.

This clone was observed once. The chain is built from TRBV5-6 and TRBJ1-2; 7 bases line up with TRBD1. The CDR3 contains 14 residues. Germline V CDR1 and CDR2: SGHDT, YYEEEE. Losses at the gene ends were 5 bases for V and 5 bases for J; bases not matched to a gene: 9. The CDR3 reads CASRQDREVYGYTF. CDR3 DNA: TGTGCCAGCAGACAAGACAGGGAGGTTTATGGCTACACCTTC. Complete variable domain (other parts from reference TRBV5-6 and TRBJ1-2): DAGVTQSPTHLIKTRGQQVTLRCSPKSGHDTVSWYQQALGQGPQFIFQYYEEEERQRGNFPDRFSGHQFPNYSSELNVNALLLGDSALYLCASRQDREVYGYTFGSGTRLTVV.

J is TRBJ2-2 and V is TRBV2; TRBD2 matches 10 bases. V was pared by 3 bases and J by 4 bases, with 8 bases of the junction left unmatched. There are 17 residues in the CDR3. Germline V gives CDR1 SNHLY, CDR2 FYNNEI. CDR3 amino acids: CASSEWKAGGPTGELFF. The CDR3 nucleotides read TGTGCCAGCAGTGAGTGGAAAGCGGGGGGGCCCACCGGGGAGCTGTTTTTT. The full variable domain, in which reference TRBV2 and TRBJ2-2 provide the parts outside the CDR3, is EPEVTQTPSHQVTQMGQEVILRCVPISNHLYFYWYRQILGQKVEFLVSFYNNEISEKSEIFDDQFSVERPDGSNFTLKIRSTKLEDSAMYFCASSEWKAGGPTGELFFGEGSRLTVL.

Of note for this clone: One junction end disagrees with the germline gene, perhaps due to a read error. The chain links TRBV28 to TRBJ1-2; no definite D call. CDR3 size: 14 residues. Germline assignment: CDR1 MDHEN and CDR2 SYDVKM. The CDR3 loop is CVSSLSTGWKGYTF. As DNA, the CDR3 is TGTGTCAGCAGTTTATCTACGGGTTGGAAGGGCTACACCTTC.

The chain couples TRBV19 to TRBJ1-6; 12 bases are a match to TRBD1. This CDR3 is built from 14 residues. CDR1 and CDR2 from the germline V gene are LNHDA and SQIVND (reference sequence). V shed 3 bases and J 14 bases; nucleotides not matched to a gene: 5. The CDR3 sequence is CASSMWDRGQTLHF. The CDR3 coding sequence is TGTGCCAGTAGTATGTGGGACAGGGGGCAGACCCTCCACTTT.

V is TRBV30 and J is TRBJ2-1; 8 nucleotides agree with TRBD1. V was pared by 4 bases and J by 7 bases, with 3 bases of the junction left unmatched. The CDR3 extends over 12 amino acids. Germline CDR1 GTSNPN, CDR2 SVGIG (reference sequence). CDR3 DNA sequence: TGTGCCTGGACAGGGGGCCGGAATGAGCAGTTCTTC. As protein: CAWTGGRNEQFF.